This is a list of T cell receptor beta chains from one sample in a study of beta chain features in type 1 diabetes. TCRdb's table, derived via immunoSEQ multiplex PCR, lists solely in-frame clones and lacks some. This table has roughly 140,000 clones, about 7.3% appearing once. The material sequenced was central memory CD4+ T cells from blood. These receptors originate from a man aged 18 to 29 in good health. Both conserved end residues are trimmed from each CDR3.

TRBV7-7	ASSLGLAGAETQY
TRBV2	ASSGLGARLPPETQY
TRBV7-3	ASSLAAGQGAYEQY
TRBV2	ASSVGVHHEQY
TRBV19	ASSIQTDTYEQY
TRBV10-3	AISDRDGADTQY
TRBV11-1	ASSSRLATGEQF
TRBV5-4	ASSWDRASNYGYT
TRBV6-6	ASSLRDSSTGSPLH
TRBV2	ASSVRDYYEQY
TRBV7-9	ASSRRDGGRVSSTDTQY
TRBV5-1	ASKETPVPDSPLH
TRBV4-2	ASSQDRGGGEKLF
TRBV5-6	ASSPLQIPQYNEQF
TRBV13	ASSFRGSGNTIY
TRBV5-4	ASSQEFPGVVYEQY
TRBV7-2	ASSLIAVSQETQY
TRBV7-2	ASSLVASGRYSYEQY
TRBV30	AWRRTGDTGELF
TRBV5-1	ASSRGQGEGEQF
TRBV7-9	ASSLPTRNTGELF
TRBV7-2	ASSSATYSYEQY
TRBV7-3	ASSLTGRGEQF
TRBV5-1	ASSSVPAGEAF
TRBV7-9	ASGWTGPNEQY
TRBV7-7	ASSLAAGGEQF
TRBV29-1	SVEERGGYGYT